The 2 T cell receptor beta chains presented below share a single source sample, sequenced in a study of T cell responses to AZD1222 COVID-19 vaccine. The table came from immunoSEQ multiplex PCR; TCRdb's copy has only in-frame clones and leaves some out. The table lists some 94,000 clones, more than 80% of them singletons. The source material was peripheral blood, sampled on day 0 of AZD1222 vaccination. The receptors shown here come from an adult in good health.

The J gene is TRBJ2-7, the V gene TRBV18; TRBD1 agrees at 12 bases. Germline CDR1 KGHSH, CDR2 LQKENI. Trimming took 2 bases from V and 3 from J; bases not matched to a gene: 2. There are 15 residues in the CDR3. Written as DNA, the CDR3 is TGTGCCAGCTCACCAGGGACAGGGGGCGGCTACGAGCAGTACTTC. Residues: CASSPGTGGGYEQYF.

Concerning this clone: At one of its ends the junction is not consistent with the germline gene, which may arise from a read error. The chain has TRBV27 and TRBJ1-6; the D gene is possibly TRBD1 (6 bases). There are 14 residues in the CDR3. Germline loops: CDR1 MNHEY, CDR2 SMNVEV (reference sequence). The CDR3 DNA reads as TGTGCCGGCAGTTTATATAGTAGGGGGGAACCCCTCCACTTT. It codes for CAGSLYSRGEPLHF.